The clone carrying this T cell receptor (beta chain) was observed many times. Its antigen remains unidentified. The data stem from a study of T cells in Graves' hyperthyroidism and ophthalmopathy. Study at large: The authors collected peripheral blood at initial diagnosis, before any treatment. Whole-study findings and limits: Most thyroid clonotypes that were expanded above 0.001 also turned up in blood.

CDR3 size: 12 residues. Trimming cost V 5 bases and J 4 bases, with 8 bases left between them. CDR1 SGHTA and CDR2 FQGNSA come from the germline V gene. Amplified regions were TCR beta CDR3 sequences from RNA transcripts. Primed by the HTBI set, a first-round RT-PCR was run on the TCR CDR3. Via MiXCR, TCRdb re-called the multiplex PCR reads, giving one row per CDR3 protein. This repertoire shows 400,000 to 450,000 distinct CDR3 sequences, roughly 14% found once; its top ten account for under 15%. Diagnosis relied on clinical symptoms, serum thyroxine and TRAb, thyroid ultrasound and orbital computed tomography. PBMCs came from about 10 ml fresh peripheral blood.

Sequenced: blood. The receptor was isolated from a man between 18 and 35 years old with Graves' ophthalmopathy. The chain combines TRBV7-2 with TRBJ2-5; D uncertain. CDR3 amino acids: CASSPSRETQYF. The DNA of the CDR3 is TGTGCCAGCAGCCCCTCAAGAGAGACCCAGTACTTC.